This T cell receptor beta chain was sequenced during a study of cytomegalovirus exposure and HLA in healthy donors. Study observations and caveats: A few of the chains that were CMV-associated were confirmed in vitro to be specific for CMV antigens.

V was pared by 2 bases and J by 1 base, with 12 bases between. This CDR3 contains 16 residues. Germline-derived CDR1 and CDR2 are SGHTA and FQGTGA. On this clone: Its antigen is unidentified.

Assay: immunoSEQ multiplex PCR; the TCRdb copy retains only in-frame clones and omits some. In the table there are about 200,000 clones, around four fifths of which are singletons. Material: PBMCs. V and J are TRBV7-3 and TRBJ2-1; D gene ambiguous. This receptor was identified in a woman between 18 and 30 years old in good health and CMV-seronegative. The DNA for the CDR3 is TGTGCCAGCAGCTTAGGAGTCGGTGGGTCCTACAATGAGCAGTTCTTC. Residues: CASSLGVGGSYNEQFF.